This T cell receptor (beta chain) was sequenced in a study of blood T cells in healthy people across ages. In its sample, this clonotype was seen a few times. Using a J-beta primer mix together with a sample-barcoded 5' primer, a second PCR was run for about 6 to 12 cycles. TCRdb recomputed calls from the 5' RACE reads with MiXCR, one row per CDR3 protein. The table lists approximately 770,000 distinct CDR3 sequences, roughly 64% of them singletons, with 20% to 25% in the top ten. Germline CDR1 is SQVTM and CDR2 is ANQGSEA. Trimming removed 4 bases at V and 1 base at J, with 10 bases between. This CDR3 has 13 residues.

The TCR was taken from a man aged 25-45 years in good health. The sequencing sample was made of blood. The chain employs TRBV29-1 and TRBJ2-5; D gene uncertain. The CDR3 protein is CSVARHLQETQYF. The CDR3 bases are TGCAGCGTTGCTAGACACCTCCAAGAGACCCAGTACTTC.